This T cell receptor beta chain was identified during a study of blood T cell repertoires in COVID-19. Study in general: Samples representing acute and convalescent COVID-19 were sourced from the United States, Italy and Spain.

The authors' processing: The authors estimated nucleated cell counts from reference gene primer amplification. Here immunoSEQ multiplex PCR was the method, and the copy in TCRdb shows in-frame clones only, minus some. That table gives V, J and clone size, and the DNA gave D and trimming. The profile covers fewer than 350,000 clones, with 75% to 95% appearing a single time and roughly 7.3% taken by the ten largest. Trimming at V came to 7 bases and at J to 4 bases, leaving 7 bases not matched to a gene. CDR1 is LNHDA, CDR2 SQIVND, per germline (reference sequence). CDR3 length: 14 residues. Sequenced input: peripheral blood. The sequence derives from a woman aged 25 to 39 with COVID-19, enrolled during active disease. This chain uses TRBV19 with TRBJ2-1; 7 bases match TRBD2. CDR3: CASKSGGRYNEQFF. CDR3 DNA: TGTGCCAGTAAATCCGGGGGGAGGTACAATGAGCAGTTCTTC.